Below, 20 T cell receptor beta chains from the same sample are listed, as sequenced in a study of T cell repertoires in ileal Crohn's disease. Assay used: immunoSEQ multiplex PCR; TCRdb lists only in-frame clones, some missing. Of about 62,000 clones listed, less than 90% were seen once; the top ten hold roughly 1.9%. Time point reported: neoterminal ileum biopsy at postoperative endoscopy, about 6 months after surgery. Sequenced input: ileal tissue. All receptors come from an adult with Crohn's disease.

A single count supports this clone. The J gene is TRBJ1-1, the V gene TRBV4-2, with D possibly being TRBD1 (5 bases). CDR1 is LGHNA and CDR2 is YNFKEQ in the germline V gene. The CDR3 consists of 15 residues. V lost 0 bases, J lost 5 bases, and 13 bases lay in between. Here the CDR3 DNA reads TGTGCCAGCAGCCAAGAAAGCCGGGGGGGGACTGAAGCTTTCTTT. It yields the protein CASSQESRGGTEAFF.

The chain joins TRBV2 to TRBJ1-4; 10 nucleotides agree with TRBD1. J gave up 5 bases and V 6 bases, and 6 bases lay outside the gene matches. CDR3 length equals 15 residues. Germline V lookup: CDR1 SNHLY, CDR2 FYNNEI. As DNA, the CDR3 is TGTGCCAGCAGCGGAGGACAGGGGGGAAATGAAAAACTGTTTTTT. This encodes CASSGGQGGNEKLFF.

The chain uses TRBV2 and TRBJ2-2; 12 nucleotides agree with TRBD2. The V gene's germline CDR1 is SNHLY and CDR2 FYNNEI. Trimming removed 7 bases from V and 5 bases from J; junction bases left unmatched: 8. CDR3 size: 16 residues. The CDR3 sequence: CASTRQLAGGTGELFF. CDR3 nucleotide sequence: TGTGCCAGCACTAGGCAACTAGCGGGAGGTACCGGGGAGCTGTTTTTT. The full variable domain, completed using reference TRBV2 and TRBJ2-2, is EPEVTQTPSHQVTQMGQEVILRCVPISNHLYFYWYRQILGQKVEFLVSFYNNEISEKSEIFDDQFSVERPDGSNFTLKIRSTKLEDSAMYFCASTRQLAGGTGELFFGEGSRLTVL.

J is TRBJ2-3 and V is TRBV29-1, with D uncertain. The CDR3 runs to 13 residues. Trimming took off 1 base at V and 9 bases at J, with 14 bases between the two ends. Germline V gene data show CDR1 as SQVTM and CDR2 as ANQGSEA. The CDR3 reads CSVEGESERTQYF. The CDR3 DNA sequence: TGCAGCGTTGAAGGAGAAAGCGAAAGAACGCAGTATTTT.

The gene calls are TRBV7-6 and TRBJ2-7; the D is unclear. Germline V gene data show CDR1 as SGHVS and CDR2 as FNYEAQ. V lost 1 base, J lost 2 bases, and 12 bases lay in between. This CDR3 is built from 15 residues. The CDR3 here is CASSLDGGAPYEQYF. CDR3 sequence (DNA): TGTGCCAGCAGCTTAGATGGCGGAGCGCCCTACGAGCAGTACTTC.

The count of this clone is one. The rearrangement joins TRBV19 to TRBJ1-4, with TRBD1 identical over 7 bases. Germline lookup yields CDR1 LNHDA and CDR2 SQIVND (reference sequence). The junction had 4 bases not matched to a gene; V was cut back by 2 bases and J by 4 bases. This CDR3 is 15 amino acids long. CDR3 nucleotides: TGTGCCAGTAGTATAACTAGGGGGCTTAATGAAAAACTGTTTTTT. This sequence encodes CASSITRGLNEKLFF.

J is TRBJ2-7 and V is TRBV14; the D gene is possibly TRBD1 (5 bases). The V gene lost 0 bases and the J gene lost 3 bases, with 9 bases spanning the gap. CDR3 size: 14 residues. CDR1 and CDR2 (germline): SGHDN, FVKESK. CDR3 protein: CASSQEAGHYEQYF. CDR3 nucleotide sequence: TGTGCCAGCAGCCAAGAAGCCGGACACTACGAGCAGTACTTC.

The chain is built from TRBV6-4 and TRBJ2-1; 7 bases are shared with TRBD1. The trim removed 4 bases at V and 9 bases at J, leaving 9 bases unmatched. This CDR3 has 14 amino acids. Germline CDR1 reads MRHNA; CDR2 reads SNTAGT. The CDR3 reads CASSALDRVGEQFF. Here the CDR3 DNA reads TGTGCCAGCAGTGCCCTCGACAGGGTAGGTGAGCAGTTCTTC.

V gene TRBV11-3 combines with J gene TRBJ2-2; 7 positions match TRBD1. Trimming cost V 5 bases and J 2 bases; bases outside gene matches: 8. There are 16 residues in the CDR3. Germline V lookup: CDR1 SGHNT, CDR2 YENEEA. The chain's CDR3 is CASSPQTGLNTGELFF. CDR3 in DNA: TGTGCCAGCAGCCCTCAGACAGGGCTCAACACCGGGGAGCTGTTTTTT.

As for this clone: A junction end diverges from the germline sequence, so it may reflect a read error. This chain uses TRBV7-9 with TRBJ2-1; possibly TRBD2 for D (7 bases). Germline loops: CDR1 SEHNR, CDR2 FQNEAQ (reference sequence). CDR3 size: 13 residues. The CDR3 region is CASSWGGYDEQFF. The CDR3 DNA follows: TGTGCCAGCAGCTGGGGGGGCTACGATGAGCAGTTCTTC.

CDR3 nucleotides: TGTGCCAGCAGCGTAGGTCTCGGAAACACCATATATTTT. Amino acid sequence: CASSVGLGNTIYF. This sequence joins TRBV9 and TRBJ1-3; no firm D call. The CDR3 sequence is 13 residues long. Germline values: CDR1 SGDLS, CDR2 YYNGEE. V was clipped by 0 bases and J by 4 bases, with 5 bases between them.

The rearrangement links TRBV29-1 to TRBJ1-1; perhaps TRBD1 as D (5 bases). Germline-derived CDR1 and CDR2 are SQVTM and ANQGSEA. V gave up 5 bases and J gave up 1 base, with 14 bases separating them. CDR3 length equals 14 residues. The DNA for the CDR3 is TGCAGCGTTAAACACGGGGGGGGGAACACTGAAGCTTTCTTT. Protein: CSVKHGGGNTEAFF.

This sequence joins TRBV4-1 and TRBJ1-2; D is undetermined. The CDR3 runs to 15 residues. The germline V and J ends were trimmed by 1 base and 2 bases, with 11 bases remaining between them. Germline CDR1 MGHRA, CDR2 YSYEKL. The CDR3 loop reads CASSQANSGNYGYTF. As DNA, the CDR3 is TGCGCCAGCAGCCAAGCTAACAGCGGGAACTATGGCTACACCTTC.

V is TRBV5-1 and J is TRBJ2-1; 12 nucleotides match TRBD2. Germline V gene lookup returns CDR1 SGHRS and CDR2 YFSETQ. Trimming removed 2 bases from V and 7 bases from J; junction bases left unmatched: 7. The CDR3 totals 16 residues. CDR3 DNA sequence: TGCGCCAGCAGCTTACTACTAGCGGGAGGTTGGAATGAGCAGTTCTTC. The encoded protein is CASSLLLAGGWNEQFF.

The CDR3 region is CASSLEQGRQPQHF. The CDR3 bases are TGTGCCAGCAGCTTAGAACAGGGGCGGCAGCCCCAGCATTTT. The chain uses TRBV7-6 and TRBJ1-5, with 7 positions matching TRBD1. The CDR3 contains 14 residues. CDR1 is SGHVS, CDR2 FNYEAQ, per germline. Unmatched junction bases numbered 4, after V lost 1 base and J lost 7 bases.

This clone was observed once. The chain is built from TRBV5-1 and TRBJ2-1; 9 nucleotides line up with TRBD1. The V gene end was trimmed by 0 bases and the J gene end by 7 bases; junction bases not matched to a gene: 11. The CDR3 runs 17 residues. The germline V gene has CDR1 SGHRS and CDR2 YFSETQ. Here the CDR3 DNA reads TGCGCCAGCAGCTTGGTGACAGGGGGTAACAGGGGAAATGAGCAGTTCTTC. Its protein is CASSLVTGGNRGNEQFF.

The rearrangement links TRBV4-1 to TRBJ2-1; 13 bases agree with TRBD2. Germline assignment: CDR1 MGHRA and CDR2 YSYEKL. V lost 4 bases and J lost 6; bases outside the gene matches: 12. This CDR3 is 18 amino acids long. The CDR3 DNA is TGCGCCAGCAGCCCAACACCGAAACTAGCGGGGGGGTCCAATGAGCAGTTCTTC. Protein: CASSPTPKLAGGSNEQFF.

This chain uses TRBV11-3 with TRBJ1-1; 9 bases align to TRBD1. From germline, CDR1 is SGHNT and CDR2 YENEEA. The CDR3 length is 15 residues. V dropped 7 bases and J dropped 0; count of bases not matched to a gene: 6. This chain's CDR3 is CASTSGTGLNTEAFF. CDR3 DNA sequence: TGTGCCAGCACTTCCGGGACAGGGCTGAACACTGAAGCTTTCTTT.

V gene TRBV7-6 combines with J gene TRBJ2-3; 8 positions match TRBD2. The CDR3 contains 16 residues. Germline-derived CDR1 and CDR2 are SGHVS and FNYEAQ. The V and J ends lost 3 bases and 6 bases, in that order; junction bases with no gene match: 11. The CDR3 region is CASSLIGSGRPDTQYF. DNA of the CDR3: TGTGCCAGCAGCTTGATTGGAAGCGGGAGACCTGATACGCAGTATTTT.

This chain connects TRBV18 to TRBJ1-1; perhaps TRBD1 as D (5 bases). Per germline, CDR1 KGHSH and CDR2 LQKENI. V was cut by 0 bases and J by 3 bases, with 8 bases left in between. The CDR3 runs 14 residues. The CDR3 DNA reads as TGTGCCAGCTCACCACCACAGGAGTACACTGAAGCTTTCTTT. Protein sequence: CASSPPQEYTEAFF.